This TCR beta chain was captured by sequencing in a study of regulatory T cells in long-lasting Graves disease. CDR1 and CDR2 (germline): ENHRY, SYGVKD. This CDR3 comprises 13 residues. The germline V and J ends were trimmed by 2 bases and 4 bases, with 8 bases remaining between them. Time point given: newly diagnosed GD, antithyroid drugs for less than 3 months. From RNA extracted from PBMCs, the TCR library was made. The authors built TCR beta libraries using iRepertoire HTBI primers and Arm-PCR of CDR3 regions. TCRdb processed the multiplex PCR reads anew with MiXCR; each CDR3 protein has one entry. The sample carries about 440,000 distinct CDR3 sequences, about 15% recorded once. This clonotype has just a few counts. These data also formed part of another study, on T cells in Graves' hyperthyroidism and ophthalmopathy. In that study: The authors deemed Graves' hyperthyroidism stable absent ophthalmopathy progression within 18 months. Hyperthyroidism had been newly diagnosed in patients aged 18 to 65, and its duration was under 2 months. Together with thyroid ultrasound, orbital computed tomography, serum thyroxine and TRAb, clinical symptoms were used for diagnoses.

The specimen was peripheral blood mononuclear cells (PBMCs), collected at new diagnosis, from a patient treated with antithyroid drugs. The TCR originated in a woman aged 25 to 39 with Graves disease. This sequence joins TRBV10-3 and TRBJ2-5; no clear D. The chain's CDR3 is CAISEKKGETQYF. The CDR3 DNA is TGTGCCATCAGTGAGAAAAAGGGAGAGACCCAGTACTTC.